This TCR beta chain was identified in a study of cytomegalovirus exposure and HLA in healthy donors. About this clone: Its matching antigen is unknown.

General study results and limits: When analyzed later, the rates of TCR association showed variation by HLA locus, with DRB1 the most and HLA-C the fewest. Evidence from a later analysis indicated that most CMV-associated TCR beta chains looked HLA-restricted.

Researchers ran the PCR with 60 Vbeta and 13 Jbeta primers. TCRdb keeps only in-frame clones here, not all; method: immunoSEQ multiplex PCR. The sample includes roughly 100,000 clones, around 85% of them seen just once. Healthy donors of bone marrow made up the group. Sequenced material: PBMCs. The clonotype was recovered from a man aged 25 to 40 in good health and CMV-seropositive.

CDR3 DNA: TGTGCCAGCAGTTTCCCAGGGGAGATCTACGAGCAGTACTTC. It encodes CASSFPGEIYEQYF. The chain is built from TRBV28 and TRBJ2-7, with D possibly TRBD1 on 6 matching bases. The CDR3 runs 14 residues. V was pared by 3 bases and J by 3 bases, with 12 bases between. Germline V gene sequence: CDR1 MDHEN, CDR2 SYDVKM.